This T cell receptor (beta chain) was documented in a study of cytomegalovirus exposure and HLA in healthy donors. Study conclusions and caveats: V segments that were indistinguishable, TRBV6-2 and TRBV6-3 among them, were omitted from analysis. Per a prior analysis, the majority of TCR beta V segments were productive roughly 87% or roughly 30% of the time. Follow-up analysis later connected one missense variant in DCLRE1C with trimming of TCR beta V- and J-genes. Using a false discovery rate of 0.05, a later analysis showed that about 16,000 TCR beta sequences were associated with HLA alleles.

Turning to this clone: What it recognizes is unknown.

Primers: 60 Vbeta forward and 13 Jbeta reverse. Using immunoSEQ multiplex PCR, the repertoire was profiled, and TCRdb retains in-frame clones only, with some absent. The table lists around 59,000 clones, about 83% of them singletons. The CDR3 contains 16 residues. Between the trimmed V and J ends, which lost 5 bases and 1 base, there was a span of 17 bases. Germline lookup yields CDR1 SEHNR and CDR2 FQNEAQ (reference sequence). The clonotype originates from a human donor in good health. Specimen: PBMCs. This chain links TRBV7-9 with TRBJ1-1; weak D call: TRBD1 (5 bases). The DNA of the CDR3 is TGTGCCAGCAGCCCCGCAGGGTCAGTCCCGAACACTGAAGCTTTCTTT. Translated: CASSPAGSVPNTEAFF.